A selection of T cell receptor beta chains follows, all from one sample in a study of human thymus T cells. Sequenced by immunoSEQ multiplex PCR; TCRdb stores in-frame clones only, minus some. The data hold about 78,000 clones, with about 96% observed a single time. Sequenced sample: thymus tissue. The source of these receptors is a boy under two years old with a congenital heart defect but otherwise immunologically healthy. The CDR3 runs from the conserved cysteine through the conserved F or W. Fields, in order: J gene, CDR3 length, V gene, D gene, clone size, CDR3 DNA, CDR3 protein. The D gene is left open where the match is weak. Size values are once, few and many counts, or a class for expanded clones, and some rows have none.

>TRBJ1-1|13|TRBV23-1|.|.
TGCGCCCTAAGCCCGGGGGGTGACACTGAAGCTTTCTTT
CALSPGGDTEAFF
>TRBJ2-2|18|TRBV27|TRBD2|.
TGTGCCAGCAGTTCCCCACTAGCGGGGGGGCCGGTAACCAGGGAGCTGTTTTTT
CASSSPLAGGPVTRELFF
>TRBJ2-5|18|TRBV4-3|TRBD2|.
TGCGCCAGCAGCCAAGGGGTGGGGCTAGCGGGGGGTGAAGAGACCCAGTACTTC
CASSQGVGLAGGEETQYF
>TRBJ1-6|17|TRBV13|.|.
TGTGCCAGCAGCTTAGGAAGCGGAGTCTCCTATAATTCACCCCTCCACTTT
CASSLGSGVSYNSPLHF
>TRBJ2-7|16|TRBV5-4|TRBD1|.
TGTGCCAGCAGCTTGGAGGGGGCGCATGATCGGCACGAGCAGTACTTC
CASSLEGAHDRHEQYF
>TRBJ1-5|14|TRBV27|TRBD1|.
TGTGCCAGCAATCAGGGGGGTAGCAATCAGCCCCAGCATTTT
CASNQGGSNQPQHF
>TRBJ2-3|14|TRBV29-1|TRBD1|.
TGCAGCGTATCCCGGGACAGCAGCACAGATACGCAGTATTTT
CSVSRDSSTDTQYF
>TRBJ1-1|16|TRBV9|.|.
TGTGCCAGCAGCCGCGACCCGCCTAGGGGGTTCACTGAAGCTTTCTTT
CASSRDPPRGFTEAFF
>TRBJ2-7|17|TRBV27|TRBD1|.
TGTGCCAGCAGTTTTACTTCTCGGACAGGGGGCACCTACGAGCAGTACTTC
CASSFTSRTGGTYEQYF
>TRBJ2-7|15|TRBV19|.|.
TGTGCCAGTAGTATAGAGGCCCGGAGCACCTACGAGCAGTACTTC
CASSIEARSTYEQYF
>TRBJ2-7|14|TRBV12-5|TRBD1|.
TGTGCTAGTGGTTTTGTTCAGGGGGTCGACGAGCAGTACTTC
CASGFVQGVDEQYF
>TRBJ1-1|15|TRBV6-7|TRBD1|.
TGTGCCAGCAGAAACGTTGACAGGGAGGCTCCTGAAGCTTTCTTT
CASRNVDREAPEAFF
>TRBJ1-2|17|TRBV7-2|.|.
TGTGCCAGCACCTCCTCCCCGAAAAGGGGGGGCAGGGAAGGCTACACCTTC
CASTSSPKRGGREGYTF
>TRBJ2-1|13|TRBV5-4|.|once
TGTGCCAGCAGCTCGCGAAGAGACGACCCCCAGTTCTTC
CASSSRRDDPQFF
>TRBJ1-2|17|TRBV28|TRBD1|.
TGTGCCAGCAGTTTATTTCACCCGGACAGGGTTGGAAATGGCTACACCTTC
CASSLFHPDRVGNGYTF
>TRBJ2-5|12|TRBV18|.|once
TGTGCCAGCTCACCAAGGAGAGAGACCCAGTACTTC
CASSPRRETQYF
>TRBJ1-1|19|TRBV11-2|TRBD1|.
TGTGCCAGCAGTCCCCAGACCGGGACAGGCCCATTTATGAACACTGAAGCTTTCTTT
CASSPQTGTGPFMNTEAFF
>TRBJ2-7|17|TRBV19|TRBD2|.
TGTGCCAGTAGCGCTAGATGGCCTAGCGGGACGGTCGGCGAGCAGTACTTC
CASSARWPSGTVGEQYF
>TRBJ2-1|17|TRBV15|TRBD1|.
TGTGCCACCAGCAGAGATCATTGGGACAGGGGGGACAATGAGCAGTTCTTC
CATSRDHWDRGDNEQFF
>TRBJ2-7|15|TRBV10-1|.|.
TGCGCCAGCAGTGAGAAAGGGGAGAGGGACTACGAGCAGTACTTC
CASSEKGERDYEQYF
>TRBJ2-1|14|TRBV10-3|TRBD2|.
TGTGCCATCGGTCGGGGGGGCAACTACAATGAGCAGTTCTTC
CAIGRGGNYNEQFF
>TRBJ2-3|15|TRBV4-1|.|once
TGCGCCAGCAGCCAAGCTGGCAGGGGCACAGATACGCAGTATTTT
CASSQAGRGTDTQYF
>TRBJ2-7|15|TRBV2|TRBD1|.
TGTGCCAGCAGTGCCCGGGACAGGGGGACCTACGAGCAGTACTTC
CASSARDRGTYEQYF
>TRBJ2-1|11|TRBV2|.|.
TGTGCCAGCCGAACCCCGAATGAGCAGTTCTTC
CASRTPNEQFF
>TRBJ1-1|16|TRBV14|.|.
TGTGCCAGCAGCCAAGATAGGACAACCCGTGACACTGAAGCTTTCTTT
CASSQDRTTRDTEAFF
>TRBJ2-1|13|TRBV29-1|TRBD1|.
TGCAGCGTTCTGGGACAGGGGATTAATGAGCAGTTCTTC
CSVLGQGINEQFF
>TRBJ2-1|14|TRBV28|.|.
TGTGCCAGTAGGACGGACTACACGGACAATGAGCAGTTCTTC
CASRTDYTDNEQFF
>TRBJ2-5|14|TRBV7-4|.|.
TGTGCCAGCAGCCCAAGACGTGGGGGAGAGACCCAGTACTTC
CASSPRRGGETQYF
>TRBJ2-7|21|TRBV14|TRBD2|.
TGTGCCAGCAGTCGATCGCGCCTAGCGGGAGGGCCGTCTGGTCTGATCTACGAGCAGTACTTC
CASSRSRLAGGPSGLIYEQYF
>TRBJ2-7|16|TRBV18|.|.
TGTGCCAGCTCACCGAGGAGATGGGAAGTGGTGGTGGAGCAGTACTTC
CASSPRRWEVVVEQYF
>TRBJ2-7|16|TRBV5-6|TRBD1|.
TGTGCCAGCAGCCTCGCTCCTGACAGGGGGTCCTACGAGCAGTACTTC
CASSLAPDRGSYEQYF
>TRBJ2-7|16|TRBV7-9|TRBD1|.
TGTGCCAGCAGCTTAGAGCGGGACAGGGACTTCTACGAGCAGTACTTC
CASSLERDRDFYEQYF
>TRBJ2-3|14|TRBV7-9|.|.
TGTGCCAGCTTTCAGGAGGACGACACAGATACGCAGTATTTT
CASFQEDDTDTQYF
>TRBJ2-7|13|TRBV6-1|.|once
TGTGCCAGCAGTGGCCGTTTCTATGTGGAGCAGTACTTC
CASSGRFYVEQYF
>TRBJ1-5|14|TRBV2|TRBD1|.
TGTGCCAGCAGGGCAGGGGGTAGCAATCAGCCCCAGCATTTT
CASRAGGSNQPQHF
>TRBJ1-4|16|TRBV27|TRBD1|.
TGTGCCAGCAGTGTAGGGGGCGTTACAACTAATGAAAAACTGTTTTTT
CASSVGGVTTNEKLFF
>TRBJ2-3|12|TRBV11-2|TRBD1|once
TGTGCCAGCAGCTCCCCGGGACAGGCGGATATTTTT
CASSSPGQADIF
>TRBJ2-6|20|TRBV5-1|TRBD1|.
TGCGCCAGCAGCACCGCCCGTTCAGACAGGGTTATCTCTGGGGCCAACGTCCTGACTTTC
CASSTARSDRVISGANVLTF
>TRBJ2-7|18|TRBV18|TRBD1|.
TGTGCCAGCTCACCACCGTGGGACAGGTCCCATGACTCCTACGAGCAGTACTTC
CASSPPWDRSHDSYEQYF
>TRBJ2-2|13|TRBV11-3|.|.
TGTGCCAGCAGCTTAGAAAGCACCGGGGAGCTGTTTTTT
CASSLESTGELFF
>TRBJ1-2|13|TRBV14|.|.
TGTGCCAGCAGCTCCGGGCCCCCCTATGGCTACACCTTC
CASSSGPPYGYTF
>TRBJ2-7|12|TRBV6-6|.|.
TGTGCCAGCAGTTTCGACGCGTTACAGCAGTACTTC
CASSFDALQQYF
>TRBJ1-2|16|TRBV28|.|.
TGTGCCAGCATTACGGGCCCGGACACGAAAAACTATGGCTACACCTTC
CASITGPDTKNYGYTF
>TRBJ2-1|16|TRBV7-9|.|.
TGTGCCAGCAGCTTCGCTCCGGGACTCATCTACAATGAGCAGTTCTTC
CASSFAPGLIYNEQFF
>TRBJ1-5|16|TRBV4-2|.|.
TGTGCCAGCAGCCAAGAAAGGGACGGTAGTTATCAGCCCCAGCATTTT
CASSQERDGSYQPQHF
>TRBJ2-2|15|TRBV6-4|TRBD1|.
TGTGCCAGCAGTGAAGGAACAGGGGACACCGGGGAGCTGTTTTTT
CASSEGTGDTGELFF
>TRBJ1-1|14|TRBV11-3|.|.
TGTGCCAGCAGCCCGGGGGGGAACTTGTCTGAAGCTTTCTTT
CASSPGGNLSEAFF
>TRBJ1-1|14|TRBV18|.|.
TGTGCCAGCTCACCTCTCGGACAGAACACTGAAGCTTTCTTT
CASSPLGQNTEAFF
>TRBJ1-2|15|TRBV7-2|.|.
TGTGCCAGCAGCCCAGTGAGGCAGGGGAGGAATGGCTACACCTTC
CASSPVRQGRNGYTF
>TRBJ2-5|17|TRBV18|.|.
TGTGCCAGCTCATCTAACAGGTCGGGACGAAAACAAGAGACCCAGTACTTC
CASSSNRSGRKQETQYF
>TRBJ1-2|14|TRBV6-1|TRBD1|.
TGTGCCAGCAGTAGACAGGGGGAGATGGATGGCTACACCTTC
CASSRQGEMDGYTF
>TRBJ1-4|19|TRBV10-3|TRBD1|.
TGTGCCATCAGTGAGTCCCAGGGGGCGTATAGTCCAACTAATGAAAAACTGTTTTTT
CAISESQGAYSPTNEKLFF
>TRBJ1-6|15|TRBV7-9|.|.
TGTGCCAGCAGCCCACGGCCCGGGCTAAATTCACCCCTCCACTTT
CASSPRPGLNSPLHF